A selection of T cell receptor beta chains follows, all from one sample in a study of neoadjuvant nivolumab and ipilimumab in lung cancer. Method: immunoSEQ multiplex PCR; TCRdb's copy keeps in-frame clones and lacks some. Of around 13,000 clones listed, roughly 70% are singletons. The input for sequencing was peripheral blood, taken after neoadjuvant nivolumab, alone or with ipilimumab, at or shortly before surgery. All receptors come from an adult with non-small cell lung cancer. Both conserved end residues are part of each CDR3. The D gene is left open where the match is weak.

TRBV5-1	.	CASSTRVANEKLFF
TRBV7-2	.	CASSLVLAWAGENYGYTF
TRBV11-2	TRBD2	CASSLLQERESWNEQFF
TRBV7-9	TRBD1	CASSSRTGENEKLFF
TRBV29-1	TRBD1	CSVGRGTSTNEKLFF
TRBV5-1	.	CASTRETPPYEQYF
TRBV6-4	.	CAIPSGNTIYF
TRBV29-1	.	CSTGGGANTGELFF
TRBV5-1	TRBD1	CASRFGSEQGSGTEAFF
TRBV19	.	CASSTTHSGANVLTF
TRBV7-2	.	CASSSSRVANVLTF
TRBV18	.	CASSIAQGSYEQYF
TRBV7-9	.	CASSPSSHPRTVF
TRBV5-1	TRBD1	CASSHGTGRDYNEQFF
TRBV30	.	CAWVLGNLGGYDYGYTF
TRBV18	.	CASSPREYTEAFF
TRBV5-4	.	CASSRGGRRDTGELFF
TRBV5-1	.	CASTPLSGTQGELFF
TRBV15	TRBD2	CATSTGLGTYEQYF
TRBV27	.	CASSPLDGDYEQYF
TRBV6-5	.	CASSAGPGDTQYF
TRBV5-4	TRBD1	CASSSVQGETEAFF
TRBV25-1	.	CASSESGTQYF
TRBV7-9	.	CASSLGRAEGNEQFF
TRBV18	TRBD2	CASSPSGDEQYF
TRBV7-3	.	CASSPQLGLEQYF
TRBV6-5	.	CASSYSGGEEAFF
TRBV7-2	.	CASSVERGREAFF
TRBV11-2	TRBD2	CASSVGRGYEQYF
TRBV5-1	TRBD1	CASSLTGTGVEAFF
TRBV18	.	CASSQGTDYGYTF
TRBV19	TRBD1	CASSIGTGEQYF
TRBV7-6	TRBD2	CASSSGLAGGHEQYF
TRBV6-5	.	CASSEYFTDTQYF
TRBV5-5	.	CASSFGPFDEQYF
TRBV7-2	TRBD1	CASSLSYRGDGYTF
TRBV6-5	.	CATRIGTHYGYTF
TRBV29-1	TRBD1	CSKSGTGFNEQFF
TRBV7-9	.	CASSPPTRFWGETQYF
TRBV11-3	.	CASSQGATTSTDTQYF
TRBV11-2	.	CASSLASISYEQYF
TRBV7-2	TRBD2	CASSLEGASGSYEQYF
TRBV29-1	.	CSVGTTIMKTQYF
TRBV5-4	.	CASSLSTGFNEQYF
TRBV5-1	.	CASSPTTQGNTEAFF
TRBV5-6	.	CASSLEAGPNSGLDGYTF
TRBV29-1	.	CSVVRSYDYGYTF
TRBV11-3	.	CASSLDSGEDEQFF
TRBV7-2	TRBD1	CASSLTGGVGYGYTF